The 24 T cell receptor beta chains presented below share a single source sample, sequenced in a study of blood T cell repertoires in COVID-19. Only in-frame clones appear in the TCRdb table, and some are missing; sequencing was by immunoSEQ multiplex PCR. This table has around 150,000 clones, 70% to 90% appearing once. Sequenced input: peripheral blood. The receptors derive from a man aged 40-50 years with acute or convalescent COVID-19.

V usage is TRBV24-1 and J usage is TRBJ2-2; the match to TRBD1 covers 8 bases. The germline V gene has CDR1 KGHDR and CDR2 SFDVKD. This CDR3 is 15 amino acids long. Unmatched junction bases numbered 3, after V lost 4 bases and J lost 3 bases. The CDR3 bases are TGTGCCACCAGTGACCGGACAGGGTACACCGGGGAGCTGTTTTTT. Translating gives CATSDRTGYTGELFF.

This rearrangement joins TRBV6-5 to TRBJ2-7; D gene ambiguous. Germline V gene data show CDR1 as MNHEY and CDR2 as SVGAGI. Trimming took 6 bases from V and 7 from J, leaving 10 bases between them. The CDR3 is 11 residues long. The CDR3: CASSLSREQYF. The CDR3 nucleotides are TGTGCCAGCAGCCTATCGAGGGAGCAGTACTTC.

The V gene is TRBV11-3, the J gene TRBJ1-1; D is unresolved. The CDR3 consists of 13 residues. Germline CDR1 reads SGHNT; CDR2 reads YENEEA. V lost 5 bases to trimming and J lost 12 bases, with 19 bases between them. The CDR3 DNA is TGTGCCAGCAGCCCCCCGGGTGTAGCGAGTCCTTTCTTT. Encoded protein: CASSPPGVASPFF.

The chain combines TRBV15 with TRBJ1-1, with D tentatively TRBD1 (6 bases). Germline V gene sequence: CDR1 LNHNV, CDR2 YYDKDF (reference sequence). CDR3 size: 14 residues. Trimming cost V 1 base and J 10 bases, with 16 bases left between them. CDR3 sequence (DNA): TGTGCCACCAGCAGAGTTGGGGGCGCGGCGACAGCTTTCTTT. It is translated as CATSRVGGAATAFF.

CDR3 in amino acids: CASSQTGKATNEKLFF. CDR3 DNA sequence: TGTGCCAGTAGTCAAACAGGGAAAGCAACTAATGAAAAACTGTTTTTT. This sequence joins TRBV19 and TRBJ1-4, with a tentative D call TRBD1 (6 bases). The CDR3 has 16 residues. Germline CDR1 is LNHDA and CDR2 is SQIVND (reference sequence). Trimming took off 5 bases at V and 0 bases at J, with 13 bases between the two ends.

The chain combines TRBV30 with TRBJ1-3; D uncertain. Germline assignment: CDR1 GTSNPN and CDR2 SVGIG (reference sequence). The V end lost 8 bases, the J end lost 0 bases, and 11 bases lay between the germline ends. The CDR3 covers 13 residues. The CDR3 coding sequence is TGTGCCCGGGAGGAGAGCTCTGGAAACACCATATATTTT. Its translation is CAREESSGNTIYF. Filled out from reference TRBV30 and TRBJ1-3, the complete variable domain reads SQTIHQWPATLVQPVGSPLSLECTVEGTSNPNLYWYRQAAGRGLQLLFYSVGIGQISSEVPQNLSASRPQDRQFILSSKKLLLSDSGFYLCAREESSGNTIYFGEGSWLTVV.

This rearrangement joins TRBV2 to TRBJ2-5, with 7 bases matching TRBD1. There are 16 residues in the CDR3. The junction had 10 bases not matched to a gene; V was cut back by 5 bases and J by 1 base. Per the germline V gene, CDR1 is SNHLY and CDR2 is FYNNEI. The CDR3 nucleotides read TGTGCCAGCAGTATGACAGGGATGGGTGGCCAAGAGACCCAGTACTTC. Its translation is CASSMTGMGGQETQYF.

The sample holds one count of this clone. CDR3: CAIGGQGADTQYF. DNA of the CDR3: TGTGCCATCGGGGGACAGGGGGCAGATACGCAGTATTTT. This rearrangement joins TRBV10-3 to TRBJ2-3; 11 positions match TRBD1. This CDR3 has 13 amino acids. CDR1 and CDR2 (germline): ENHRY, SYGVKD. The J segment lost 4 bases and the V segment lost 8 bases, leaving 2 bases of the junction unmatched.

The chain uses TRBV10-3 and TRBJ2-5, with D perhaps matching TRBD2 (6 bases). The CDR3 is 13 amino acids. V was shortened by 4 bases and J by 2 bases, with 8 bases between the two germline ends. Germline lookup yields CDR1 ENHRY and CDR2 SYGVKD. DNA of the CDR3: TGTGCCATCAGTGGGCGGGATCAAGAGACCCAGTACTTC. Its protein product is CAISGRDQETQYF.

The gene calls are TRBV9 and TRBJ1-2; D unresolved. The CDR3 covers 17 residues. Germline lookup yields CDR1 SGDLS and CDR2 YYNGEE. V lost 0 bases to trimming and J lost 4 bases, with 19 bases between them. In DNA form, the CDR3 reads TGTGCCAGCAGCGTAGAGCCAGAGGGTACGGACGCCTATGGCTACACCTTC. This codes for CASSVEPEGTDAYGYTF.

V and J are TRBV9 and TRBJ1-2; 7 nucleotides line up with TRBD1. The J segment lost 4 bases and the V segment lost 4 bases, leaving 7 bases of the junction unmatched. There are 14 residues in the CDR3. Germline values: CDR1 SGDLS, CDR2 YYNGEE. CDR3 sequence: CASSTATGTYGYTF. CDR3 nucleotides: TGTGCCAGCAGCACCGCGACAGGGACCTATGGCTACACCTTC.

The chain combines TRBV27 with TRBJ1-2; a weak D match, TRBD1 (5 bases). Trimming cost V 0 bases and J 4 bases, with 9 bases left between them. The CDR3 contains 14 residues. Germline V gene data show CDR1 as MNHEY and CDR2 as SMNVEV (reference sequence). CDR3 sequence: CASSLSPGIYGYTF. CDR3 sequence (DNA): TGTGCCAGCAGTTTATCGCCAGGGATCTATGGCTACACCTTC.

The rearrangement joins TRBV9 to TRBJ2-1; 15 nucleotides agree with TRBD2. The CDR3 runs 18 residues. Losses at the gene ends were 0 bases for V and 0 bases for J; bases not matched to a gene: 1. Per germline, CDR1 SGDLS and CDR2 YYNGEE. The CDR3 coding sequence is TGTGCCAGCAGCGTAGCGGGACTAGCGGGGGGCTCCTACAATGAGCAGTTCTTC. It yields the protein CASSVAGLAGGSYNEQFF.

The V gene is TRBV28, the J gene TRBJ1-5, with 7 bases lining up with TRBD1. Losses at the gene ends were 6 bases for V and 7 bases for J; bases not matched to a gene: 12. The CDR3 is 15 amino acids. Germline V CDR1 and CDR2: MDHEN, SYDVKM. The CDR3 DNA sequence: TGTGCCAGCAGCTTACTTGACAGGGCGAGACAGCCCCAGCATTTT. Amino acids: CASSLLDRARQPQHF.

This chain joins TRBV24-1 and TRBJ1-2; D is unresolved. Between the trimmed V and J ends, which lost 6 bases and 4 bases, there was a span of 8 bases. The CDR3 contains 12 residues. CDR1 and CDR2 (germline): KGHDR, SFDVKD. The CDR3 DNA sequence: TGTGCCACCAGTACTGCTTCCTATGGCTACACCTTC. It specifies CATSTASYGYTF.

This clone occurred once. The chain recombines TRBV3-1 (or the pseudogene TRBV3-2) with TRBJ2-7; possible D gene TRBD2, 5 bases. The CDR3 extends over 16 amino acids. Trimming pared 0 bases from V and 3 bases from J, leaving 15 bases between. The V gene's germline CDR1 is LGHDT and CDR2 YNNKEL (reference sequence). The CDR3 loop is CASSQDNPTADYEQYF. CDR3 nucleotide sequence: TGTGCCAGCAGCCAAGATAATCCCACAGCGGACTACGAGCAGTACTTC.

This clone was counted once. This chain connects TRBV4-2 to TRBJ2-5; TRBD2 is a possible D gene (7 bases). Germline lookup yields CDR1 LGHNA and CDR2 YNFKEQ. Trimming pared 3 bases from V and 5 bases from J, leaving 22 bases between. The CDR3 covers 17 residues. CDR3 in DNA: TGTGCCAGCAGCCAGGGGGCGGTGCGGGGGTCTGGTGAGACCCAGTACTTC. It yields the protein CASSQGAVRGSGETQYF.

The rearrangement joins TRBV4-3 to TRBJ2-7; D is perhaps TRBD1 (6 bases). Looked up from germline, CDR1 is LGHNA and CDR2 is YSLEER. The CDR3 sequence is 16 residues long. Trimming pared 1 base from V and 0 bases from J, leaving 13 bases between. The DNA of the CDR3 is TGCGCCAGCAGCCAAGCCTCAGGACAGAACTCCTACGAGCAGTACTTC. Translating gives CASSQASGQNSYEQYF.

V and J are TRBV6-1 and TRBJ1-6; a weak D match, TRBD1 (5 bases). Germline values: CDR1 MNHNS, CDR2 SASEGT. The CDR3 length is 16 residues. Trimming took off 4 bases at V and 9 bases at J, with 19 bases between the two ends. CDR3 protein: CASSVSLGGTGSPLHF. The CDR3 DNA reads TGTGCCAGCAGTGTTTCCCTCGGGGGTACGGGTTCACCCCTCCACTTT.

The chain combines TRBV7-8 with TRBJ2-1; the D gene is possibly TRBD2 (6 bases). The CDR3 spans 19 residues. Trimming took 6 bases from V and 2 from J, leaving 26 bases between them. The germline V gene has CDR1 SGHVS and CDR2 FQNEAQ. The DNA of the CDR3 is TGTGCCAGCAGTTTGCCCCGGGGCGGGGCGAAGGAAGCCTACAATGAGCAGTTCTTC. Protein product: CASSLPRGGAKEAYNEQFF.

The chain is built from TRBV5-4 and TRBJ2-7; TRBD1 agrees at 8 bases. Germline CDR1 SGHNT, CDR2 YYREEE (reference sequence). The CDR3 sequence is 14 residues long. V dropped 4 bases and J dropped 4; count of bases not matched to a gene: 7. In DNA form, the CDR3 reads TGTGCCAGCAGCCGAGTAGGACAGGGTTACGAGCAGTACTTC. It specifies CASSRVGQGYEQYF.

The V gene is TRBV2, the J gene TRBJ2-1; 12 bases agree with TRBD2. Germline CDR1 SNHLY, CDR2 FYNNEI. The CDR3 is 17 residues long. V shed 4 bases, J shed 0 bases, and the junction held 4 bases outside the gene matches. CDR3 sequence: CASSVPTSGGSYNEQFF. CDR3 nucleotide sequence: TGTGCCAGCAGTGTACCGACTAGCGGGGGCTCCTACAATGAGCAGTTCTTC.

This clone was observed a single time. The chain carries TRBV29-1 and TRBJ2-1, with 7 nucleotides matching TRBD2. The CDR3 consists of 11 residues. Germline CDR1 is SQVTM and CDR2 is ANQGSEA. Trimming cost V 8 bases and J 7 bases; bases outside gene matches: 5. DNA of the CDR3: TGCAGCTCTGGACTAGGTAATGAGCAGTTCTTC. Translated, it gives CSSGLGNEQFF.

V gene TRBV7-3 combines with J gene TRBJ1-6, with D hard to call. CDR3 size: 14 residues. V was shortened by 3 bases and J by 7 bases, with 10 bases between the two germline ends. Germline CDR1 reads SGHTA; CDR2 reads FQGTGA. CDR3 nucleotide sequence: TGTGCCAGCAGCTTTTCCCACTTAAATTCACCCCTCCACTTT. Its protein is CASSFSHLNSPLHF.